These 27 T cell receptor beta chains were all obtained from the same sample, sequenced in a study of tumor-infiltrating lymphocytes in primary liver carcinoma. Total RNA (around 500 ng) served as template for TCR beta cDNA synthesis primed by a constant-region primer. Amplification in three nested multiplex PCR rounds with slightly modified ARM-PCR gave rise to TCR beta libraries. Researchers ran the first two PCR rounds for approximately 10 cycles each with TRBV1-TRBV30 forward primers and a C-beta reverse primer. Via MiXCR, TCRdb re-called the multiplex PCR reads, giving one row per CDR3 protein. The sample lists roughly 180,000 distinct CDR3 sequences, 50% to 75% occurring once. RNA isolated from unsorted whole blood supplied the blood RNA, with germline DNA also extracted. The sequenced sample consisted of peripheral blood. All receptors come from a man in his forties with primary liver carcinoma and hepatitis B virus infection.

As for this clonotype: A much bigger clone sits one base away, suggesting this may be a read error. V and J are TRBV11-2 and TRBJ1-2; possible D gene TRBD1, 5 bases. From germline, CDR1 is SGHAT and CDR2 FQNNGV. The CDR3 has 12 amino acids. As DNA, the CDR3 is TGTGCCAGCGGGGGGGACGACTATGTCTACACCTTC. The encoded protein is CASGGDDYVYTF. Looking up the rest from reference TRBV11-2 and TRBJ1-2 gives the full variable domain: EAGVAQSPRYKIIEKRQSVAFWCNPISGHATLYWYQQILGQGPKLLIQFQNNGVVDDSQLPKDRFSAERLKGVDSTLKIQPAKLEDSAVYLCASGGDDYVYTFGSGTRLTVV.

V and J are TRBV11-3 and TRBJ1-2; D might be TRBD1 (5 bases). The CDR3 is 17 residues long. Deletions cut 3 bases from V and 4 bases from J, with 21 bases between. CDR1 and CDR2 from the germline V gene are SGHNT and YENEEA. CDR3 protein: CASSLAGWSKAFYGYTF. CDR3 DNA sequence: TGTGCCAGCAGCTTGGCAGGGTGGTCGAAAGCTTTCTATGGCTACACCTTC. Combining the CDR3 with reference TRBV11-3 and TRBJ1-2 gives the whole variable domain EAGVVQSPRYKIIEKKQPVAFWCNPISGHNTLYWYLQNLGQGPELLIRYENEEAVDDSQLPKDRFSAERLKGVDSTLKIQPAELGDSAVYLCASSLAGWSKAFYGYTFGSGTRLTVV.

Details on this clonotype: A much larger clone lies one base from this, so it may be a read error. The chain uses TRBV11-3 and TRBJ2-1, with 7 bases that match TRBD1. There are 15 residues in the CDR3. Germline V gives CDR1 SGHNT, CDR2 YENEEA. The CDR3 sequence: CASSLGQGNYDEQFF. CDR3 nucleotide sequence: TGTGCCAGCAGCTTAGGACAGGGAAACTACGATGAGCAGTTCTTC.

As regards this clonotype: It may be a read error: a sequence one base away is much more abundant. It is likely a read error, because the conserved phenylalanine at the end of the CDR3 is missing. The chain recombines TRBV11-2 with TRBJ2-1; D perhaps matches TRBD2 (6 bases). V lost 7 bases and J lost 10, with 29 bases in between. The CDR3 has 17 amino acids. Germline assignment: CDR1 SGHAT and CDR2 FQNNGV. The CDR3 loop is CASTRGFQGFRNWEQFI. Here the CDR3 DNA reads TGTGCCAGCACCCGGGGGTTCCAGGGATTCCGGAATTGGGAGCAGTTCATC.

This chain uses TRBV12-3 or TRBV12-4 with TRBJ1-5, with D maybe TRBD1 (6 bases). The germline V and J ends were trimmed by 3 bases and 8 bases, with 14 bases remaining between them. The CDR3 spans 14 residues. DNA of the CDR3: TGTGCCAGCAGTTTCCCGGGGACAATGGAGCCCCAGCATTTT. This codes for CASSFPGTMEPQHF.

About this clonotype: Possible read error: a much larger clone is one base away. V is TRBV29-1 and J is TRBJ2-5; 9 bases are shared with TRBD2. CDR1 and CDR2 from the germline V gene are SQVTM and ANQGSEA. The CDR3 runs to 14 residues. The DNA for the CDR3 is TGCAGCGCCGCGGGACTAGCCCCGCAAGAGATCCAGTACTTC. It specifies CSAAGLAPQEIQYF.

The chain uses TRBV28 and TRBJ2-3, with TRBD2 as a possible D gene (5 bases). Germline values: CDR1 MDHEN, CDR2 SYDVKM. The ends were cut back, 5 bases at V and 13 bases at J, with 16 bases in the middle. CDR3 length equals 12 residues. The CDR3 reads CASSASGVFEYF. CDR3 coding DNA: TGTGCCAGCAGTGCATCCGGGGTCTTCGAGTATTTT.

This clonotype occurred a few times. This chain links TRBV12-3 or TRBV12-4 with TRBJ2-3, with D maybe TRBD1 (6 bases). The CDR3 runs to 15 residues. V lost 6 bases, J lost 2 bases, and 15 bases lay in between. Here the CDR3 reads CASRRSGTHTDTQYF. DNA for the CDR3: TGTGCCAGCAGAAGATCCGGGACACACACAGATACGCAGTATTTT.

This chain connects TRBV12-3 or TRBV12-4 to TRBJ1-5; 9 bases line up with TRBD1. This CDR3 region has 15 residues. After removal of 5 bases from V and 6 bases from J, the junction contained 8 bases not matched to a gene. The CDR3 sequence is CASSRGQGWGQPQHF. The CDR3 coding sequence is TGTGCCAGCAGTCGCGGACAGGGGTGGGGTCAGCCCCAGCATTTT.

On this clonotype itself: The conserved phenylalanine or tryptophan is not found at the CDR3 terminus, so this likely reflects a read error. The chain links TRBV12-3 or TRBV12-4 to TRBJ2-1; maybe TRBD2 (5 bases). Trimming took 6 bases from V and 3 from J, leaving 9 bases between them. The CDR3 spans 13 residues. This CDR3 is CASRPGLYNEQFL. CDR3 DNA: TGTGCCAGCAGGCCCGGACTCTACAATGAGCAGTTCTTA.

CDR3 residues: CASSQDRGSGGFYNEQFF. Here the CDR3 DNA reads TGTGCCAGCAGCCAAGATCGGGGGTCGGGAGGGTTCTACAATGAGCAGTTCTTC. This sequence joins TRBV14 and TRBJ2-1; 8 bases are shared with TRBD2. The junction had 10 bases not matched to a gene; V was cut back by 0 bases and J by 3 bases. The CDR3 spans 18 residues. Germline lookup yields CDR1 SGHDN and CDR2 FVKESK.

This clonotype was found many times. The rearrangement uses TRBV11-1 and TRBJ2-3; D gene ambiguous. With 4 bases removed from V and 2 bases from J, the gap between germline ends came to 1 base. Germline CDR1 reads SGHAT; CDR2 reads FQDESV (reference sequence). This CDR3 is built from 11 residues. CDR3 sequence: CASSSTDTQYF. Written as DNA, the CDR3 is TGTGCCAGCAGCTCCACAGATACGCAGTATTTT.

V usage is TRBV28 and J usage is TRBJ1-1; D remains unclear. Germline values: CDR1 MDHEN, CDR2 SYDVKM. The V end was cut by 2 bases, the J end by 1 base, with 8 bases between. The CDR3 sequence is 14 residues long. CDR3 protein: CASSLGPQNTEAFF. CDR3 DNA sequence: TGTGCCAGCAGTTTAGGACCGCAGAACACTGAAGCTTTCTTT.

The V call is TRBV6-2 or TRBV6-3, the J call TRBJ2-2; TRBD2 might be the D (7 bases). Trimming removed 0 bases from V and 6 bases from J, with 11 bases in between. The CDR3 has 15 amino acids. Germline V gene data show CDR1 as MNHEY and CDR2 as SVGEGT. CDR3 region: CASSYSGGGSGELFF. CDR3 nucleotide sequence: TGTGCCAGCAGTTACTCGGGAGGGGGTTCCGGGGAGCTGTTTTTT.

This chain links TRBV11-2 with TRBJ2-1, with TRBD1 matching 7 bases. The germline V gene encodes CDR1 SGHAT and CDR2 FQNNGV. With V trimmed by 8 bases and J by 7 bases, 14 bases remained unmatched. The CDR3 runs to 15 residues. CDR3 residues: CASRPRDRVPNEQFF. CDR3 coding DNA: TGTGCCAGCCGCCCCCGGGACAGAGTCCCAAATGAGCAGTTCTTC.

The genes are TRBV4-1 and TRBJ1-1; 8 bases agree with TRBD1. The length of the CDR3 is 16 residues. The V and J ends lost 4 bases and 5 bases, in that order; junction bases with no gene match: 12. Germline V CDR1 and CDR2: MGHRA, YSYEKL. This chain's CDR3 is CASSLLGTGSKTEAFF. CDR3 coding DNA: TGCGCCAGCAGCCTCCTAGGGACAGGCTCGAAGACTGAAGCTTTCTTT.

On this clonotype itself: This may stem from a read error, because a much larger clone lies one nucleotide away. The chain carries TRBV11-2 and TRBJ1-2; D gene ambiguous. This CDR3 region has 12 residues. Deletions cut 4 bases from V and 5 bases from J, with 8 bases between. Germline-derived CDR1 and CDR2 are SGHAT and FQNNGV. The CDR3 loop is CASSSSTYGYTF. The CDR3 DNA follows: TGTGCCAGCAGCTCCTCTACATATGGCTACACCTTC.

V gene TRBV29-1 combines with J gene TRBJ1-4, with TRBD1 matching 8 bases. Germline CDR1 and CDR2: SQVTM and ANQGSEA. The ends lost 6 bases at V and 8 bases at J; junction bases unmatched: 14. The CDR3 has 15 amino acids. The CDR3 DNA follows: TGCAGCGTGGGACTGGGCGGGACAGGAGTAGAAAAACTGTTTTTT. Encoded protein: CSVGLGGTGVEKLFF.

The genes are TRBV5-1 and TRBJ2-7; 9 nucleotides agree with TRBD1. The CDR3 is made up of 14 amino acids. The germline V gene has CDR1 SGHRS and CDR2 YFSETQ. V shed 4 bases and J 6 bases; nucleotides not matched to a gene: 8. CDR3 nucleotides: TGCGCCAGCAGCCTACCGGGACAGGGCTTCGAGCAGTACTTC. Translated, it gives CASSLPGQGFEQYF.

The J gene is TRBJ2-1, the V gene TRBV10-3; 9 positions agree with TRBD2. Looked up from germline, CDR1 is ENHRY and CDR2 is SYGVKD. This CDR3 has 16 residues. V lost 5 bases, J lost 6 bases, and 11 bases stayed unmatched. CDR3 sequence (DNA): TGTGCCATCAGTTCTTGGCTAGCGGGATTTGGCAATGAGCAGTTCTTC. This translates into CAISSWLAGFGNEQFF.

The chain couples TRBV6-6 to TRBJ2-6; D gene ambiguous. Per germline, CDR1 MNHNY and CDR2 SVGAGI (reference sequence). CDR3 length equals 11 residues. Trimming left V 7 bases short and J 8 bases short, with 6 bases between. The CDR3 bases are TGTGCCAGCACGGATACCAACGTCCTGACTTTC. It encodes CASTDTNVLTF.

In regard to this clonotype: A read error may account for a junction end that differs from germline. The chain joins TRBV11-2 to TRBJ1-1, with no clear D. There are 13 residues in the CDR3. From germline, CDR1 is SGHAT and CDR2 FQNNGV. The CDR3 coding sequence is TGTGCCAGCAACTTAGATAAGGGATCGCTGGCTTTCTTT. Translation: CASNLDKGSLAFF.

The chain employs TRBV12-3 or TRBV12-4 and TRBJ2-3; no clear D gene. V gave up 7 bases and J gave up 6 bases, with 14 bases separating them. The CDR3 runs to 13 residues. The CDR3 nucleotides read TGTGCCAGCACCGCGCCCCAGGTGGATACGCAGTATTTT. Its translation is CASTAPQVDTQYF.

A note on this clonotype: Germline and junction disagree at one end, which may indicate a read error. This chain's CDR3 is CVSSLLAQSNQPQHF. CDR3 DNA: TGCGTCAGCAGCCTCCTTGCTCAGAGCAATCAGCCCCAGCATTTT. The rearrangement links TRBV4-1 to TRBJ1-5; no reliable D call. The CDR3 is 15 residues long. Germline CDR1 reads MGHRA; CDR2 reads YSYEKL.

With regard to this clonotype: Compared with germline, one end of the junction differs, possibly owing to a read error. The chain uses TRBV28 and TRBJ2-7; 8 bases match TRBD2. From germline, CDR1 is MDHEN and CDR2 SYDVKM. The CDR3 contains 14 residues. This chain's CDR3 is CANSTTGGVYEQYF. The CDR3, as DNA: TGTGCCAACAGTACGACCGGGGGGGTCTACGAGCAGTACTTC.

The rearrangement links TRBV6-5 to TRBJ1-4; D call uncertain. Germline V gene data show CDR1 as MNHEY and CDR2 as SVGAGI. This CDR3 is built from 13 residues. Trimming took 10 bases from V and 6 from J, leaving 15 bases between them. CDR3 in amino acids: CATRESSDEKLFF. CDR3 sequence (DNA): TGTGCCACCCGGGAGTCTTCGGATGAAAAACTGTTTTTT.

This clonotype appeared many times. The chain links TRBV7-9 to TRBJ1-1, with D possibly being TRBD1 (6 bases). Looked up from germline, CDR1 is SEHNR and CDR2 is FQNEAQ (reference sequence). The CDR3 is 15 residues long. Trimming shortened V by 5 bases and J by 0 bases, and 13 bases separated the two germline ends. CDR3 residues: CASSPQGLMNTEAFF. CDR3 sequence (DNA): TGTGCCAGCAGCCCTCAGGGGCTAATGAACACTGAAGCTTTCTTT.